This T cell receptor beta chain was recovered during a study of blood T cell repertoires in COVID-19. Profiling relied on immunoSEQ multiplex PCR, and the TCRdb table lists in-frame clones only, not all of them. The data show roughly 130,000 clones, with roughly 84% seen just once and around 9.5% held by the top ten. The CDR3 is made up of 14 amino acids. The germline gives CDR1 MNHEY, CDR2 SVGAGI. The ends lost 2 bases at V and 9 bases at J; junction bases unmatched: 4. Material for sequencing was peripheral blood. The chain employs TRBV6-5 and TRBJ1-6, with TRBD1 matching 7 bases. The receptor's source is a man aged 30 to 39 with COVID-19, enrolled during active disease. DNA of the CDR3: TGTGCCAGCAGTTACGAGGGGGCCGCTTCACCCCTCCACTTT. Translating gives CASSYEGAASPLHF.